A single sample gave rise to the 14 T cell receptor beta chains below, sequenced in a study of human T cells and chemical hapten exposure. One entry per CDR3 protein results from TCRdb running MiXCR on the RACE reads. The sample includes tens of thousands of distinct CDR3 sequences, 9.9% seen only once; the top ten take roughly 15%. Indicated time point: patch test 3, about 24 weeks after DPC sensitization. Noted treatment: therapeutic diphenylcyclopropenone sensitization with weekly scalp DPC. This specimen consisted of whole blood, obtained in connection with sensitization to the hapten diphenylcyclopropenone (DPC). These receptors were collected from a woman between 35 and 50 years old with alopecia areata. Some clones in this sample may be carry-over from other donors' samples.

V is TRBV7-7 and J is TRBJ2-2; D gene uncertain. This CDR3 is built from 15 residues. Germline assignment: CDR1 SSHAT and CDR2 FNYEAQ (reference sequence). Trimming removed 4 bases at V and 4 bases at J, with 13 bases between. The CDR3 region is CASSSSGSSTGELFF. For the CDR3, the DNA is TGTGCCAGCAGCTCCTCCGGGTCCTCCACCGGGGAGCTGTTTTTT.

This sequence joins TRBV20-1 and TRBJ2-5; D gene uncertain. Per the germline V gene, CDR1 is DFQATT and CDR2 is SNEGSKA (reference sequence). The V end lost 4 bases, the J end lost 5 bases, and 11 bases lay between the germline ends. The CDR3 extends over 12 amino acids. CDR3 residues: CSATPARETQYF. The DNA of the CDR3 is TGCAGTGCTACACCTGCACGCGAGACCCAGTACTTC.

Only a few counts were recorded for this clonotype. J is TRBJ1-3 and V is TRBV6-1; TRBD1 is a possible D gene (6 bases). Per the germline V gene, CDR1 is MNHNS and CDR2 is SASEGT. This CDR3 has 15 residues. The V end lost 4 bases, the J end lost 0 bases, and 10 bases lay between the germline ends. The CDR3 DNA reads TGTGCCAGCAGTGCTAGACAGGTCTCTGGAAACACCATATATTTT. This translates into CASSARQVSGNTIYF.

This clonotype was recorded at least ten times. The chain uses TRBV20-1 and TRBJ2-6; 7 bases are a match to TRBD2. The CDR3 is made up of 16 amino acids. The V segment lost 6 bases and the J segment 1 base; nucleotides outside the gene matches: 9. Germline V gene lookup returns CDR1 DFQATT and CDR2 SNEGSKA (reference sequence). The CDR3 sequence: CSAERGPRSGANVLTF. The CDR3 DNA reads as TGCAGTGCCGAGCGGGGTCCTAGATCTGGGGCCAACGTCCTGACTTTC.

V gene TRBV7-9 combines with J gene TRBJ2-1; D ambiguous. CDR3 length: 14 residues. V was cut by 0 bases and J by 7 bases, with 10 bases left in between. Germline CDR1 and CDR2: SEHNR and FQNEAQ (reference sequence). The chain's CDR3 is CASSLAGRKNEQFF. CDR3 nucleotide sequence: TGTGCCAGCAGCTTAGCAGGACGGAAGAATGAGCAGTTCTTC. The entire variable domain, with the rest obtained from reference TRBV7-9 and TRBJ2-1, is as follows: DTGVSQNPRHKITKRGQNVTFRCDPISEHNRLYWYRQTLGQGPEFLTYFQNEAQLEKSRLLSDRFSAERPKGSFSTLEIQRTEQGDSAMYLCASSLAGRKNEQFFGPGTRLTVL.

The rearrangement uses TRBV9 and TRBJ1-2; no reliable D call. CDR1 and CDR2 from the germline V gene are SGDLS and YYNGEE. With 0 bases removed from V and 4 bases from J, the gap between germline ends came to 7 bases. The CDR3 runs 13 residues. The CDR3 is CASSVVGAYGYTF. Written as DNA, the CDR3 is TGTGCCAGCAGCGTAGTTGGCGCCTATGGCTACACCTTC.

This clonotype was picked up a small number of times. The rearrangement uses TRBV7-3 and TRBJ2-1; perhaps TRBD2 as D (5 bases). Germline loops: CDR1 SGHTA, CDR2 FQGTGA. The CDR3 length is 14 residues. V was pared by 3 bases and J by 3 bases, with 9 bases between. The CDR3 nucleotides read TGTGCCAGCAGCTTCCCTGGAGGCTACAATGAGCAGTTCTTC. Translated, it gives CASSFPGGYNEQFF.

This clonotype occurred many times. The chain carries TRBV2 and TRBJ2-3; 9 nucleotides line up with TRBD2. The CDR3 runs 16 residues. The ends lost 0 bases at V and 6 bases at J; junction bases unmatched: 7. Germline V gene data show CDR1 as SNHLY and CDR2 as FYNNEI. The CDR3 DNA is TGTGCCAGCAGTGAAGCGCAAGCGGGGGGCCCCGATACGCAGTATTTT. This translates into CASSEAQAGGPDTQYF.

At least ten counts were recorded for this clonotype. The chain carries TRBV19 and TRBJ1-5; possibly TRBD1 for D (6 bases). V lost 5 bases and J lost 0, with 8 bases in between. CDR1 and CDR2 (germline): LNHDA, SQIVND (reference sequence). The CDR3 has 14 amino acids. CDR3 DNA sequence: TGTGCCAGTAGTGACAGGAATAGCAATCAGCCCCAGCATTTT. Translated: CASSDRNSNQPQHF.

The chain recombines TRBV5-1 with TRBJ1-4, with TRBD1 identical over 10 bases. CDR1 and CDR2 from the germline V gene are SGHRS and YFSETQ. This CDR3 contains 15 residues. V trimming: 4 bases; J trimming: 7 bases; junction bases outside the gene matches: 7. CDR3 loop: CASSRDRGDAEKLFF. As DNA, the CDR3 is TGCGCCAGCAGCAGGGACAGGGGCGATGCTGAAAAACTGTTTTTT.

Only a few counts were recorded for this clonotype. V is TRBV2 and J is TRBJ2-3; tentative D call: TRBD1 (5 bases). The CDR3 consists of 13 residues. V lost 6 bases and J lost 1, with 8 bases in between. Germline V gene lookup returns CDR1 SNHLY and CDR2 FYNNEI. The CDR3: CASRQEGTDTQYF. The CDR3 coding sequence is TGTGCCAGCAGACAGGAAGGCACAGATACGCAGTATTTT.

The chain combines TRBV7-2 with TRBJ1-4; weak D call: TRBD1 (6 bases). With 5 bases removed from V and 7 bases from J, the gap between germline ends came to 11 bases. Germline V CDR1 and CDR2: SGHTA, FQGNSA. The CDR3 spans 13 residues. Here the CDR3 DNA reads TGTGCCAGCAGCGTGGGGGGCAGTGAAAAACTGTTTTTT. It is translated as CASSVGGSEKLFF.

This clonotype was found a few times. CDR3 sequence reads: CASSLSASGEQFF. The CDR3 DNA reads as TGTGCCAGCAGCTTATCCGCTAGCGGGGAGCAGTTCTTC. This chain connects TRBV7-9 to TRBJ2-1; 8 bases map to TRBD2. The CDR3 totals 13 residues. Per germline, CDR1 SEHNR and CDR2 FQNEAQ (reference sequence). The J segment lost 10 bases and the V segment lost 2 bases, leaving 4 bases of the junction unmatched.

To note about this clonotype: This sequence may be a read error, since a much larger clone differs from it by one base. The J gene is TRBJ2-7, the V gene TRBV20-1; 8 bases agree with TRBD2. Germline lookup yields CDR1 DFQATT and CDR2 SNEGSKA (reference sequence). The CDR3 consists of 14 residues. Trimming removed 6 bases from V and 1 base from J; junction bases left unmatched: 8. The CDR3 is CSARPRLASYEQYF. CDR3 in DNA: TGCAGTGCCAGGCCGAGACTAGCGTCCTACGAGCAGTACTTC.